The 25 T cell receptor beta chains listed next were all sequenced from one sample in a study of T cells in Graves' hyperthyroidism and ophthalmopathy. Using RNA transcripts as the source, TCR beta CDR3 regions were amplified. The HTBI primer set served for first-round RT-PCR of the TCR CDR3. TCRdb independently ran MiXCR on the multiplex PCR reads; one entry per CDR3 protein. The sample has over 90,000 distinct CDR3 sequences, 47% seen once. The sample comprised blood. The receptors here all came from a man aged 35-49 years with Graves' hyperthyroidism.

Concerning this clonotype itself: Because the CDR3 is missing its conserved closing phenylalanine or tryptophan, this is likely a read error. In DNA form, the CDR3 reads TGTGCCTGGAGCAAGGACAGAAACTACGAGCAGTACTCC. Translation: CAWSKDRNYEQYS. This chain links TRBV25-1 with TRBJ2-7, with D possibly matching TRBD1 (6 bases). The CDR3 is 13 residues long. With 11 bases removed from V and 3 bases from J, the gap between germline ends came to 17 bases. Germline V gene data show CDR1 as MGHDK and CDR2 as SYGVNS.

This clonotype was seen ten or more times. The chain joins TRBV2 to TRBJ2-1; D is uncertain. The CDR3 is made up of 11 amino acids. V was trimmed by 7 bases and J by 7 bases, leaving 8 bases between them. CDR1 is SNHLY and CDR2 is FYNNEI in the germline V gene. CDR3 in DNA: TGTGCCAGCATGCGACGGAATGAGCAGTTCTTC. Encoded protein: CASMRRNEQFF.

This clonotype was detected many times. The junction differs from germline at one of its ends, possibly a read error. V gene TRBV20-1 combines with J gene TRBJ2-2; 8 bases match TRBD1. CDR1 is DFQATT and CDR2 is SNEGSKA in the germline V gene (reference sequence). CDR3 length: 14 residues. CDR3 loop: CSAPRTGSTGDLFF. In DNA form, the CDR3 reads TGCAGTGCTCCCAGGACAGGGTCCACCGGGGATCTGTTTTTT.

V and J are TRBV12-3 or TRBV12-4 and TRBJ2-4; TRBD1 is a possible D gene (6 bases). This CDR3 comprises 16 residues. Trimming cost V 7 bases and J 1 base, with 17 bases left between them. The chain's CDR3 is CASTSLGAAAKNIQYF. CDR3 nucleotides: TGTGCCAGCACCTCTCTGGGGGCGGCGGCCAAAAACATTCAGTACTTC.

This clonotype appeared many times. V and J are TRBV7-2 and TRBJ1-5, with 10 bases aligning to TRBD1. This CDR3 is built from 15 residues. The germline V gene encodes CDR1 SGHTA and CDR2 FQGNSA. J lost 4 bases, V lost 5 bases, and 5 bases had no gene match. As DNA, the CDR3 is TGTGCCAGCAGCCCACCGGACAGGGGGAATCAGCCCCAGCATTTT. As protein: CASSPPDRGNQPQHF. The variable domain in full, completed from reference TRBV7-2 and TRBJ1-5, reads GAGVSQSPSNKVTEKGKDVELRCDPISGHTALYWYRQSLGQGLEFLIYFQGNSAPDKSGLPSDRFSAERTGGSVSTLTIQRTQQEDSAVYLCASSPPDRGNQPQHFGDGTRLSIL.

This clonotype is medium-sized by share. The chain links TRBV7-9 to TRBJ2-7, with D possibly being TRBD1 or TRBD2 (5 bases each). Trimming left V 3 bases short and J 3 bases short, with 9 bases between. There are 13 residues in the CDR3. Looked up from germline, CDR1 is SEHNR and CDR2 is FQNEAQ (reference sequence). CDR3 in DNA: TGTGCCAGCAGCTTGGGACGGTTCTACGAGCAGTACTTC. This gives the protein CASSLGRFYEQYF.

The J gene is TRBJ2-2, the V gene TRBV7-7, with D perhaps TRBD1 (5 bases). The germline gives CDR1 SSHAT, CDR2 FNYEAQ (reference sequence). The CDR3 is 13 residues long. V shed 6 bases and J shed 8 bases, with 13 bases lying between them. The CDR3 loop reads CASSSHRTGELFF. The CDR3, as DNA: TGTGCCAGCAGTTCCCACCGGACAGGGGAGCTGTTTTTT.

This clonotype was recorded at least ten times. The DNA of the CDR3 is TGTGCCAGCAGCTTGCGGCGGGCGAACACCGGGGAGCTGTTTTTT. Translated: CASSLRRANTGELFF. The chain links TRBV5-4 to TRBJ2-2; D is possibly TRBD2 (5 bases). The CDR3 loop spans 15 amino acids. Trimming stripped 1 base from V and 0 bases from J, with 7 bases between. Germline loops: CDR1 SGHNT, CDR2 YYREEE (reference sequence).

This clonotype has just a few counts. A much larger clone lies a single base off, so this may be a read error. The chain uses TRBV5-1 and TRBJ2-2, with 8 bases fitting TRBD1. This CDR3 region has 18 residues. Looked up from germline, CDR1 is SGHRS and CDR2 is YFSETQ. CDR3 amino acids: CASIRLPVGQGGTGELVF. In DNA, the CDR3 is TGCGCCAGCATCCGACTTCCTGTAGGACAGGGCGGAACCGGGGAGCTGGTTTTT.

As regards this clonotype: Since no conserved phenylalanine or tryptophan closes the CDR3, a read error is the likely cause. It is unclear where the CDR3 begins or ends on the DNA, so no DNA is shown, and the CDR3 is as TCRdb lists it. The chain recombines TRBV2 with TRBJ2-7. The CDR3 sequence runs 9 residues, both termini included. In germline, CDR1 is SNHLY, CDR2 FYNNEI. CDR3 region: CASSESKAS.

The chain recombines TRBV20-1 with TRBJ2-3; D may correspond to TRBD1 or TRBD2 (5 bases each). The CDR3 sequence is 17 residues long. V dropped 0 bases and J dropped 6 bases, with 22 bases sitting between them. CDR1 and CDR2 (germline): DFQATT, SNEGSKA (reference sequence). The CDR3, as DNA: TGCAGTGCTAGAGATCGGCTCGCGAGGGGACGATCGGATACGCAGTATTTT. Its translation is CSARDRLARGRSDTQYF.

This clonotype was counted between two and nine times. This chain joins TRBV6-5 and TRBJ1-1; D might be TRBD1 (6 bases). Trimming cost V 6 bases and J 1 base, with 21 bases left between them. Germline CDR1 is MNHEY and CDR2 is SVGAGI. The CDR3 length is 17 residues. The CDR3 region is CASRVLRFSQGNTEAFF. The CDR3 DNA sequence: TGTGCCAGCAGGGTCCTCCGCTTTTCACAGGGGAACACTGAAGCTTTCTTT.

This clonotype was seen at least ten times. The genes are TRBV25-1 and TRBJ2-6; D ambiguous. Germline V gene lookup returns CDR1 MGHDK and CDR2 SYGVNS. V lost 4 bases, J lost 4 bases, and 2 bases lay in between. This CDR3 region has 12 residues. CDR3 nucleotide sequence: TGTGCCAGCAGTGCCGGGGCCAACGTCCTGACTTTC. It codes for CASSAGANVLTF.

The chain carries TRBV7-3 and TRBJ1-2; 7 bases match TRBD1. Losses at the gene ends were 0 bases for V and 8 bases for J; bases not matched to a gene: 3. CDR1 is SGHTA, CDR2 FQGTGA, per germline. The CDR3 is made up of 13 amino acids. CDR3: CASSLTEGAGYTF. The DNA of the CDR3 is TGTGCCAGCAGCTTAACGGAGGGGGCGGGCTACACCTTC. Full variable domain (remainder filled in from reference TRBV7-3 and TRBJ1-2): GAGVSQTPSNKVTEKGKYVELRCDPISGHTALYWYRQSLGQGPEFLIYFQGTGAADDSGLPNDRFFAVRPEGSVSTLKIQRTERGDSAVYLCASSLTEGAGYTFGSGTRLTVV.

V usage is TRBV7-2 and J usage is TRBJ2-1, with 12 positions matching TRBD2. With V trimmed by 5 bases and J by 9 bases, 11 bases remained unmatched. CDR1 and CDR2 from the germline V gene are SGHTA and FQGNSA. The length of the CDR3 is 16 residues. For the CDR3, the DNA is TGTGCCAGCAGCCTACCGACTAGCGGGAGAGGGGCTGAGCAGTTCTTC. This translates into CASSLPTSGRGAEQFF.

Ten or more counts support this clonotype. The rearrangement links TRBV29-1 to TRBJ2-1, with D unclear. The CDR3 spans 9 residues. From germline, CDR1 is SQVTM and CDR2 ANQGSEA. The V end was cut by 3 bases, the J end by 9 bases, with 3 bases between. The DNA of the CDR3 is TGCAGCGTTGATTTTGAGCAGTTCTTC. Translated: CSVDFEQFF.

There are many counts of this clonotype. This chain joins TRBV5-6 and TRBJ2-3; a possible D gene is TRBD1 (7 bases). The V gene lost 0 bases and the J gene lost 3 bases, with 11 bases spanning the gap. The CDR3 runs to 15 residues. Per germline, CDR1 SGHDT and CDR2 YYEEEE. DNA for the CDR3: TGTGCCAGCAGCTTGGACAGGGGAGGAACAGATACGCAGTATTTT. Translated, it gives CASSLDRGGTDTQYF. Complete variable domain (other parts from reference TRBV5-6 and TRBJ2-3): DAGVTQSPTHLIKTRGQQVTLRCSPKSGHDTVSWYQQALGQGPQFIFQYYEEEERQRGNFPDRFSGHQFPNYSSELNVNALLLGDSALYLCASSLDRGGTDTQYFGPGTRLTVL.

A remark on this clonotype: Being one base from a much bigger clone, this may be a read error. The CDR3 loop is CASSRHSTSGSPYEQYF. DNA of the CDR3: TGTGCCAGCAGCCGACACTCGACTAGCGGGAGCCCCTACGAGCAGTACTTC. The gene calls are TRBV14 and TRBJ2-7, with 12 positions matching TRBD2. CDR1 and CDR2 from the germline V gene are SGHDN and FVKESK. Trimming removed 4 bases from V and 2 bases from J; junction bases left unmatched: 9. The CDR3 covers 17 residues.

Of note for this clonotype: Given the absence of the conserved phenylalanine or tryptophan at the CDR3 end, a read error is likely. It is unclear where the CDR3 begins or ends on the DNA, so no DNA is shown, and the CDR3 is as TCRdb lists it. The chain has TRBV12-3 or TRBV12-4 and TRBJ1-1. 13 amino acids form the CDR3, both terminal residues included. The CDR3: CASSPELNTEAFC.

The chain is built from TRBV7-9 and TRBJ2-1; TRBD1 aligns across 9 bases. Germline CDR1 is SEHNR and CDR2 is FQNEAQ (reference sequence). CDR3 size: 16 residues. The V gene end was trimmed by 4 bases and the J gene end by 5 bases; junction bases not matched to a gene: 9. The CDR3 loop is CASSSAETGGNNEQFF. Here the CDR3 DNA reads TGTGCCAGCAGCTCCGCCGAGACAGGGGGGAACAATGAGCAGTTCTTC.

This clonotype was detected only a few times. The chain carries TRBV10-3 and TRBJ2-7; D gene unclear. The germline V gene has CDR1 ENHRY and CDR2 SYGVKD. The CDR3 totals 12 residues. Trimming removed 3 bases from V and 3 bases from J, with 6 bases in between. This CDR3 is CAISDGSYEQYF. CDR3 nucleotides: TGTGCCATCAGTGATGGCAGCTACGAGCAGTACTTC.

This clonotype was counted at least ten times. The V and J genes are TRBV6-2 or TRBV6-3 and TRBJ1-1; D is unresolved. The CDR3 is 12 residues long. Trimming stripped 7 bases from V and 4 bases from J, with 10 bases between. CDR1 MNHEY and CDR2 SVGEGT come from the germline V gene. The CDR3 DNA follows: TGTGCCAGCACTTTCCCCAGCACTGAAGCTTTCTTT. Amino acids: CASTFPSTEAFF.

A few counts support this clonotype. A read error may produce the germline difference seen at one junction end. The CDR3, as DNA: TGCGCCAGCAGCCAAGACTTTCTAGCGGGAGAGGGGGACAATGAGCAGTTCTTC. This encodes CASSQDFLAGEGDNEQFF. The genes are TRBV7-2 and TRBJ2-1, with 10 bases matching TRBD2. Germline CDR1 is SGHTA and CDR2 is FQGNSA. CDR3 length: 18 residues.

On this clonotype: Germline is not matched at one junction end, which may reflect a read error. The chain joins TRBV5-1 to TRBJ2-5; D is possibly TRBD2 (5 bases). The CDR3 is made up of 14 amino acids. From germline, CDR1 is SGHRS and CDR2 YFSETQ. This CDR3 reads CASSLAGRQETQHF. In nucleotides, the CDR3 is TGCGCCAGCAGCTTGGCGGGGAGACAAGAGACCCAGCACTTC.

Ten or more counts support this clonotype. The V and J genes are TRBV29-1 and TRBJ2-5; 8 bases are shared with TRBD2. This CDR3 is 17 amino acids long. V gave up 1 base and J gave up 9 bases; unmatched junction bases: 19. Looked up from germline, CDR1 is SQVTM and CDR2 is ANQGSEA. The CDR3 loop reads CSVEVAGPTYSNQPQYF. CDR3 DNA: TGCAGCGTTGAAGTAGCGGGGCCTACGTATAGCAATCAGCCCCAGTACTTC.